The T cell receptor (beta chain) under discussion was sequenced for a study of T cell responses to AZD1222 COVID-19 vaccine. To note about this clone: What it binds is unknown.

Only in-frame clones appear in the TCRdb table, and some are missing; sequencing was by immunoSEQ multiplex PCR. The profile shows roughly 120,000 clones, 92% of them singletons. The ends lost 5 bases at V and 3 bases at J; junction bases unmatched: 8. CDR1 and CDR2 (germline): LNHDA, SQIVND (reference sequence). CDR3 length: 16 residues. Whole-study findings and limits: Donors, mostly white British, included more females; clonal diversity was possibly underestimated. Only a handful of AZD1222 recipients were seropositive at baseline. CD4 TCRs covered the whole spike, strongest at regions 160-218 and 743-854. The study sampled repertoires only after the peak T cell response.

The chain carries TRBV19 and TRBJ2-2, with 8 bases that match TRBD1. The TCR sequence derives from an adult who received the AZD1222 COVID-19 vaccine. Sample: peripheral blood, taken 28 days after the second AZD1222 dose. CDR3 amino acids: CASSVGTGRHTGELFF. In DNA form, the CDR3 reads TGTGCCAGTAGTGTTGGGACAGGCCGACACACCGGGGAGCTGTTTTTT. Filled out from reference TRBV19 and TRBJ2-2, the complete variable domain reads DGGITQSPKYLFRKEGQNVTLSCEQNLNHDAMYWYRQDPGQGLRLIYYSQIVNDFQKGDIAEGYSVSREKKESFPLTVTSAQKNPTAFYLCASSVGTGRHTGELFFGEGSRLTVL.